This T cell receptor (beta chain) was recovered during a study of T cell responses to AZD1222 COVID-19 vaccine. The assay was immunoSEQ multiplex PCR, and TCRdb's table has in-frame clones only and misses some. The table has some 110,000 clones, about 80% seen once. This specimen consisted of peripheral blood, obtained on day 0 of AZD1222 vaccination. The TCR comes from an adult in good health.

The CDR3 loop reads CASSVDQGITYEQYF. CDR3 nucleotides: TGTGCCAGCAGCGTAGATCAGGGAATCACCTACGAGCAGTACTTC. The chain links TRBV9 to TRBJ2-7; the D gene is possibly TRBD1 (5 bases). The V gene lost 0 bases and the J gene lost 2 bases, with 12 bases spanning the gap. CDR1 is SGDLS and CDR2 is YYNGEE in the germline V gene. The CDR3 is 15 amino acids.